This TCR beta chain comes out of a study of shared clonotypes between healthy human individuals. Regarding the study as a whole: Clonotypes not shared had lower generation probabilities than those common to all four donors.

Using approximately 200 ng DNA, about 30,000 T cell genomes, the sorted-subset replicate PCRs were run. Produced via immunoSEQ multiplex PCR; TCRdb's table is partial and in-frame only. The repertoire includes some 1,900,000 clones, over 85% of them detected once, and 1% to 1.5% sits in the top ten. This clone is a singleton in its sample. What it binds is unknown. Germline V gene data show CDR1 as LNHNV and CDR2 as YYDKDF (reference sequence). Trimming shortened V by 8 bases and J by 3 bases, and 13 bases separated the two germline ends. This CDR3 spans 13 amino acids. It was CD45RO-negative cells, positively selected for CCR7, that made up naive CD8 cells, with terminally differentiated effector memory CD45RA+ cells excluded.

This clonotype was obtained from a man between 18 and 35 years old in good health. The specimen was naive CD8+ T cells sorted from blood. The genes are TRBV15 and TRBJ1-1, with a tentative D call TRBD1 (5 bases). In nucleotides, the CDR3 is TGTGCCACCGGGGGACCGGGGGACACTGAAGCTTTCTTT. This gives the protein CATGGPGDTEAFF. Variable domain in full (rest from reference TRBV15 and TRBJ1-1): DAMVIQNPRYQVTQFGKPVTLSCSQTLNHNVMYWYQQKSSQAPKLLFHYYDKDFNNEADTPDNFQSRRPNTSFCFLDIRSPGLGDTAMYLCATGGPGDTEAFFGQGTRLTVV.